One and the same sample provided the 9 T cell receptor beta chains below, sequenced in a study of cytomegalovirus exposure and HLA in healthy donors. Generated by immunoSEQ multiplex PCR, the TCRdb table keeps only in-frame clones and is missing some. The sample includes about 190,000 clones, 86% of them seen just once. Sequenced input: PBMCs. The origin of the receptors is a young woman in good health and CMV-seronegative.

The gene calls are TRBV2 and TRBJ1-3; D unresolved. The CDR3 is made up of 11 amino acids. Germline lookup yields CDR1 SNHLY and CDR2 FYNNEI. Trimming removed 3 bases from V and 8 bases from J, with 5 bases in between. CDR3 coding DNA: TGTGCCAGCAGTGAGAGGGACACCATATATTTT. This encodes CASSERDTIYF.

The chain joins TRBV6-1 to TRBJ2-3, with 9 bases fitting TRBD2. Losses at the gene ends were 3 bases for V and 3 bases for J; bases not matched to a gene: 4. There are 15 residues in the CDR3. Germline CDR1 reads MNHNS; CDR2 reads SASEGT. The CDR3 DNA sequence: TGTGCCAGCAGTGAGGGCGGGGGGGCAACAGATACGCAGTATTTT. Protein sequence: CASSEGGGATDTQYF.

V and J are TRBV11-3 and TRBJ2-1, with TRBD2 identical over 10 bases. This CDR3 is built from 16 residues. Trimming cost V 3 bases and J 8 bases; bases outside gene matches: 10. CDR1 and CDR2 (germline): SGHNT, YENEEA. The CDR3 spells CASSFKREGLGDEQFF. DNA of the CDR3: TGTGCCAGCAGCTTCAAGCGGGAGGGCCTTGGGGATGAGCAGTTCTTC.

The V gene is TRBV7-9, the J gene TRBJ1-5; possibly TRBD1 for D (6 bases). Germline V CDR1 and CDR2: SEHNR, FQNEAQ (reference sequence). CDR3 length: 15 residues. V gave up 4 bases and J gave up 5 bases, with 15 bases separating them. DNA of the CDR3: TGTGCCAGCAGCTCCGGAATTGCAGGGGATCAGCCCCAGCATTTT. Translating gives CASSSGIAGDQPQHF.

The table lists this clone with a few counts. The gene calls are TRBV9 and TRBJ2-7; a possible D gene is TRBD2 (7 bases). Trimming took 4 bases from V and 13 from J, leaving 30 bases between them. Germline CDR1 is SGDLS and CDR2 is YYNGEE. The length of the CDR3 is 16 residues. The CDR3 nucleotides are TGTGCCAGCAGCCCCTACGCATTAGGGGGAGGGCTGGGGAAATACTTC. Its protein product is CASSPYALGGGLGKYF.

The chain uses TRBV5-4 and TRBJ2-2; 15 bases align to TRBD2. V trimming: 4 bases; J trimming: 5 bases; junction bases outside the gene matches: 3. Germline V gene lookup returns CDR1 SGHNT and CDR2 YYREEE (reference sequence). The CDR3 has 16 residues. Here the CDR3 reads CASSKGTSGRTGELFF. The DNA for the CDR3 is TGTGCCAGCAGCAAAGGGACTAGCGGGAGGACCGGGGAGCTGTTTTTT.

V and J are TRBV2 and TRBJ2-5, with unresolved D. Germline V gene sequence: CDR1 SNHLY, CDR2 FYNNEI. V was clipped by 8 bases and J by 3 bases, with 10 bases between them. The CDR3 totals 12 residues. Here the CDR3 reads CASPRSKETQYF. The CDR3 nucleotides are TGTGCCAGCCCTAGGAGTAAAGAGACCCAGTACTTC.

The chain uses TRBV18 and TRBJ2-7; 10 nucleotides line up with TRBD2. This CDR3 has 17 amino acids. The junction had 8 bases not matched to a gene; V was cut back by 3 bases and J by 0 bases. Germline-derived CDR1 and CDR2 are KGHSH and LQKENI. In DNA, the CDR3 is TGTGCCAGCTCACCTGAGGTTTTAGCGGGAGGCTCCTACGAGCAGTACTTC. Its translation: CASSPEVLAGGSYEQYF. The full variable domain, completed using reference TRBV18 and TRBJ2-7, is NAGVMQNPRHLVRRRGQEARLRCSPMKGHSHVYWYRQLPEEGLKFMVYLQKENIIDESGMPKERFSAEFPKEGPSILRIQQVVRGDSAAYFCASSPEVLAGGSYEQYFGPGTRLTVT.

This rearrangement joins TRBV7-9 to TRBJ2-3; TRBD2 matches at 15 bases. This CDR3 is 17 amino acids long. Germline V lookup: CDR1 SEHNR, CDR2 FQNEAQ (reference sequence). Unmatched junction bases numbered 9, after V lost 4 bases and J lost 7 bases. CDR3 amino acids: CASSSAGLAGGLNTQYF. The CDR3 DNA sequence: TGTGCCAGCAGCTCTGCTGGACTAGCGGGGGGGCTTAATACGCAGTATTTT.